The next 16 T cell receptor beta chains were all read from a single sample in a study of beta chain features in type 1 diabetes. Expressed TCRB transcripts were sequenced because the isolated RNA had all been reverse transcribed beforehand. Sequencing used immunoSEQ multiplex PCR; TCRdb keeps in-frame clones, though not all of them. Of 450,000 or so clones in the sample, about an eighth were seen once. The sequencing input was naive CD4+ T cells from blood. Source of these receptors: a young woman in good health.

This clone was detected only a few times. This chain connects TRBV29-1 to TRBJ2-5, with D maybe TRBD2 (6 bases). The CDR3 extends over 13 amino acids. Germline values: CDR1 SQVTM, CDR2 ANQGSEA. V lost 6 bases, J lost 1 base, and 12 bases lay in between. The CDR3 protein is CSVAKRVQETQYF. In DNA, the CDR3 is TGCAGCGTCGCCAAGCGGGTCCAAGAGACCCAGTACTTC.

As concerns this clone: Germline and junction disagree at one end, which may indicate a read error. This CDR3 is also generated by other DNA sequences in the sample. The chain has TRBV7-2 and TRBJ1-2; 7 positions agree with TRBD1. The CDR3 has 13 amino acids. Per the germline V gene, CDR1 is SGHTA and CDR2 is FQGNSA. The CDR3 coding sequence is TGTGCCAGTAGCTCCGAAAGGACAGGCCCCTACGGCTTC. This gives the protein CASSSERTGPYGF.

The chain recombines TRBV7-2 with TRBJ2-5; 8 bases agree with TRBD2. V lost 6 bases to trimming and J lost 2 bases; unmatched junction nucleotides: 5. The CDR3 spans 14 residues. In germline, CDR1 is SGHTA, CDR2 FQGNSA. DNA of the CDR3: TGTGCCAGCAGTCGCATAGCGGGGCAAGAGACCCAGTACTTC. Its translation is CASSRIAGQETQYF.

The rearrangement links TRBV27 to TRBJ2-7; either TRBD1 or TRBD2 may fit D (5 bases each). Germline V gives CDR1 MNHEY, CDR2 SMNVEV (reference sequence). Trimming removed 5 bases at V and 0 bases at J, with 8 bases between. There are 13 residues in the CDR3. CDR3 sequence: CASSPGSSYEQYV. CDR3 coding DNA: TGTGCCAGCAGTCCAGGGAGCTCCTACGAGCAGTACGTC.

This clone was recorded a few times. V gene TRBV6-5 combines with J gene TRBJ1-1; D gene unclear. This CDR3 spans 13 amino acids. Trimming stripped 1 base from V and 1 base from J, with 4 bases between. The V gene's germline CDR1 is MNHEY and CDR2 SVGAGI. The CDR3 protein is CASSYWGNTEAFF. DNA of the CDR3: TGTGCCAGCAGTTACTGGGGGAACACTGAAGCTTTCTTT.

This clone came up a few times. The chain joins TRBV6-5 to TRBJ2-1; 7 nucleotides match TRBD2. Germline V gives CDR1 MNHEY, CDR2 SVGAGI. There are 14 residues in the CDR3. Germline trimming cut 8 bases from V and 12 bases from J; bases unmatched to any gene: 16. In DNA, the CDR3 is TGTGCCAGCTCGGGTACGGGCGGGGGAGCAAGGCAGTTCTTC. Encoded protein: CASSGTGGGARQFF.

This clone was observed a handful of times. The J gene is TRBJ1-3, the V gene TRBV15; D may be TRBD1 (5 bases). The CDR3 is made up of 15 amino acids. V was clipped by 0 bases and J by 2 bases, with 8 bases between them. Germline V lookup: CDR1 LNHNV, CDR2 YYDKDF (reference sequence). The CDR3 is CATSRDRVTGNTIYF. The CDR3 DNA sequence: TGTGCCACCAGCAGAGACAGGGTAACTGGAAACACCATATATTTT.

This clone appeared a few times. The CDR3 is CAWRVPGAGYEQYF. The CDR3 DNA reads as TGTGCCTGGAGGGTACCTGGGGCGGGCTACGAGCAGTACTTC. The rearrangement joins TRBV30 to TRBJ2-7, with D perhaps matching TRBD1 or TRBD2 (5 bases each). The CDR3 spans 14 residues. Germline V gene sequence: CDR1 GTSNPN, CDR2 SVGIG (reference sequence). Trimming removed 3 bases from V and 3 bases from J, with 15 bases in between.

As concerns this clone: The sample holds other DNA sequences that translate to the same CDR3. Here the CDR3 reads CASSYSGRRETQYF. In nucleotides, the CDR3 is TGTGCCAGCAGTTACTCTGGGAGGAGGGAGACCCAGTACTTC. The chain combines TRBV6-5 with TRBJ2-5, with D possibly matching TRBD2 (6 bases). V lost 0 bases, J lost 5 bases, and 10 bases lay in between. The CDR3 contains 14 residues. CDR1 is MNHEY, CDR2 SVGAGI, per germline.

This clone was recorded a few times. The chain uses TRBV28 and TRBJ2-5; D gene unclear. Germline V CDR1 and CDR2: MDHEN, SYDVKM. The CDR3 contains 14 residues. V lost 2 bases to trimming and J lost 2 bases, with 9 bases between them. The CDR3 nucleotides are TGTGCCAGCAGTTTACCCCCCCCACAAGAGACCCAGTACTTC. This sequence encodes CASSLPPPQETQYF.

On this clone itself: This sample includes further DNA sequences coding for the same CDR3. The J gene is TRBJ2-2, the V gene TRBV29-1, with 8 bases lining up with TRBD1. With 6 bases clipped from V and 1 base from J, the junction kept 4 bases outside the gene matches. The CDR3 runs to 14 residues. Looked up from germline, CDR1 is SQVTM and CDR2 is ANQGSEA. As DNA, the CDR3 is TGCAGCGTCTCCGGGACAGGGAACACCGGGGAGCTGTTTTTT. Amino acids: CSVSGTGNTGELFF.

CDR3 residues: CASSDLSPETQYF. Here the CDR3 DNA reads TGTGCCAGCAGTGACTTATCTCCAGAGACCCAGTACTTC. The chain has TRBV25-1 and TRBJ2-5, with D unresolved. The CDR3 contains 13 residues. Trimming left V 3 bases short and J 4 bases short, with 9 bases between. Germline assignment: CDR1 MGHDK and CDR2 SYGVNS.

Only a few counts were recorded for this clone. This sequence joins TRBV5-4 and TRBJ2-3; tentatively, D is TRBD1 (5 bases). CDR1 and CDR2 from the germline V gene are SGHNT and YYREEE (reference sequence). The V end was cut by 4 bases, the J end by 2 bases, with 11 bases between. There are 14 residues in the CDR3. DNA for the CDR3: TGTGCCAGCAGCCGCGACAGCTACACAGATACGCAGTATTTT. Translating gives CASSRDSYTDTQYF.

This rearrangement joins TRBV28 to TRBJ2-5; TRBD2 aligns across 10 bases. With V trimmed by 6 bases and J by 5 bases, 18 bases remained unmatched. The CDR3 has 18 residues. Germline V lookup: CDR1 MDHEN, CDR2 SYDVKM. The CDR3 sequence is CASSPRSASGGSGETQYF. The DNA of the CDR3 is TGTGCCAGCAGCCCTCGATCCGCTAGCGGGGGCTCGGGGGAGACCCAGTACTTC.

This chain connects TRBV19 to TRBJ2-1; the D is unclear. The CDR3 spans 15 residues. V lost 7 bases to trimming and J lost 0 bases, with 13 bases between them. Germline CDR1 and CDR2: LNHDA and SQIVND (reference sequence). CDR3 protein: CASTPALSSYNEQFF. The CDR3 DNA sequence: TGTGCCAGTACCCCAGCACTGAGCTCCTACAATGAGCAGTTCTTC.

The chain couples TRBV14 to TRBJ2-5; possibly TRBD2 for D (5 bases). The length of the CDR3 is 14 residues. Germline-derived CDR1 and CDR2 are SGHDN and FVKESK. The V end lost 0 bases, the J end lost 4 bases, and 9 bases lay between the germline ends. The CDR3 DNA is TGTGCCAGCAGCCAAGAGAGACGGGGAGAGACCCAGTACTTC. Translating gives CASSQERRGETQYF.